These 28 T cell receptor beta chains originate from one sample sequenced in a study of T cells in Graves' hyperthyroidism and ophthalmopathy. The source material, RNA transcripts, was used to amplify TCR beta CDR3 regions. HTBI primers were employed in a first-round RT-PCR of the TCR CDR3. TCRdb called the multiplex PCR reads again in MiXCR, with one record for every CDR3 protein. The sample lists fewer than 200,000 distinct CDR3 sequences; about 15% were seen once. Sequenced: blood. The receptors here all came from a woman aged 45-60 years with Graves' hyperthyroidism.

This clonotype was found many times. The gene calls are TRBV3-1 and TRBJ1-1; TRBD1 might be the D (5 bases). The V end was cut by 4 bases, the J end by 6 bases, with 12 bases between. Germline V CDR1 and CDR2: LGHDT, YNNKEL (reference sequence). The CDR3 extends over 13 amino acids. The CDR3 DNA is TGTGCCAGCAGCCGAACCCGGGGGTCTGAAGCTTTCTTT. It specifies CASSRTRGSEAFF.

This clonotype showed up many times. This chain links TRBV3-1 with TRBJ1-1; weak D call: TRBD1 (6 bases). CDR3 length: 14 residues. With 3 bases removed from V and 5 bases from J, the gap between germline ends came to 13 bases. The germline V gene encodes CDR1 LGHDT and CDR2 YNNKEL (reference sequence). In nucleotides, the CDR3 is TGTGCCAGCAGCCAGAAGGGGGGGCGAACTGAAGCTTTCTTT. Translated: CASSQKGGRTEAFF.

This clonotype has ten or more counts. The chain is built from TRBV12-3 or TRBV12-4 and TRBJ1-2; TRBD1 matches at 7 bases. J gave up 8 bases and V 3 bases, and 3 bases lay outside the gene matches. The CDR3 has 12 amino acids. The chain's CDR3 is CASSFGGGGYTF. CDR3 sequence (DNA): TGTGCCAGCAGTTTTGGAGGGGGCGGCTACACCTTC.

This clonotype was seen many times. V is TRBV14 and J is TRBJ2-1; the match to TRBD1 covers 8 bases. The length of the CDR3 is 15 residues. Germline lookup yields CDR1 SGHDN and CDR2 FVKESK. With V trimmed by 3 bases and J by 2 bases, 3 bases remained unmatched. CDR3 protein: CASSHRDRPYNEQFF. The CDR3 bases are TGTGCCAGCAGCCATCGGGACAGGCCCTACAATGAGCAGTTCTTC. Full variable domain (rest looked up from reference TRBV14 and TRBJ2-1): EAGVTQFPSHSVIEKGQTVTLRCDPISGHDNLYWYRRVMGKEIKFLLHFVKESKQDESGMPNNRFLAERTGGTYSTLKVQPAELEDSGVYFCASSHRDRPYNEQFFGPGTRLTVL.

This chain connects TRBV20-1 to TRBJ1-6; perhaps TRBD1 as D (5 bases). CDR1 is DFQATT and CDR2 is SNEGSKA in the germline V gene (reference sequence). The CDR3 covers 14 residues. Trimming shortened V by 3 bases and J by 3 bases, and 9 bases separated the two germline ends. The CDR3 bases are TGCAGTGCTAGGACAGTTCGCTATAATTCACCCCTCCACTTT. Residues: CSARTVRYNSPLHF.

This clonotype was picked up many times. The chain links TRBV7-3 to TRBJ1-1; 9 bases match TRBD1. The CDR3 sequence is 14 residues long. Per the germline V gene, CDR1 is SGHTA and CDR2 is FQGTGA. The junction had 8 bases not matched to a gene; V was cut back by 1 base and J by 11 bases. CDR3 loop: CASSLMPGQGEAFF. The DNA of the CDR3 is TGTGCCAGCAGCTTAATGCCGGGACAGGGCGAGGCTTTCTTT.

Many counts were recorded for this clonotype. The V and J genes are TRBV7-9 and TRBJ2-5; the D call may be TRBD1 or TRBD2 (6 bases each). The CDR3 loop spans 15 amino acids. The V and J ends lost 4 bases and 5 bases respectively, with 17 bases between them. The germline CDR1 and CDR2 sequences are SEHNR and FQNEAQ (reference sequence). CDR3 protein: CASSSMGGAGETQYF. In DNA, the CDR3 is TGTGCCAGCAGCTCTATGGGGGGCGCCGGCGAGACCCAGTACTTC.

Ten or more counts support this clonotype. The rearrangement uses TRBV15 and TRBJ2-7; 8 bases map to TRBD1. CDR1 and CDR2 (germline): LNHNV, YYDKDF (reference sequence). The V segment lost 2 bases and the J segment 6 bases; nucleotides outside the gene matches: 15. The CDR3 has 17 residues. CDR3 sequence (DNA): TGTGCCACCAGCAGAAATCCCGGGACAGGTAGGAGGTTCGAGCAGTACTTC. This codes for CATSRNPGTGRRFEQYF.

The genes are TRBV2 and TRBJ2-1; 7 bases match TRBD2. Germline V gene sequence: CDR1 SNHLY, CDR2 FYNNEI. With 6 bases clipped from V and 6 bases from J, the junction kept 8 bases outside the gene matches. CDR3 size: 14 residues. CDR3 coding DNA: TGTGCCAGCAGCGCAGCGGGAAAGGGCAATGAGCAGTTCTTC. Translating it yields CASSAAGKGNEQFF.

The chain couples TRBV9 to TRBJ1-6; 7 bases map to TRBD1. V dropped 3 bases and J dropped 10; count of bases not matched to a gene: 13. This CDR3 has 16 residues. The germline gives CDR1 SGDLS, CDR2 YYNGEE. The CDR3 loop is CASSARGGTVDSPLHF. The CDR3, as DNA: TGTGCCAGCAGCGCGCGAGGTGGGACAGTCGACTCACCCCTCCACTTT. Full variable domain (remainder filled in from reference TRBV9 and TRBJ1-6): DSGVTQTPKHLITATGQRVTLRCSPRSGDLSVYWYQQSLDQGLQFLIQYYNGEERAKGNILERFSAQQFPDLHSELNLSSLELGDSALYFCASSARGGTVDSPLHFGNGTRLTVT.

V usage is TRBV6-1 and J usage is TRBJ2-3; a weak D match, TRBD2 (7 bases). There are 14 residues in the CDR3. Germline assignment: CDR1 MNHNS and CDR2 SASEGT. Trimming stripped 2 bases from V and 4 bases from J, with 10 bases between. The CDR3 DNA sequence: TGTGCCAGCAGTGAACGGGGGGCCCCAGATACGCAGTATTTT. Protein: CASSERGAPDTQYF.

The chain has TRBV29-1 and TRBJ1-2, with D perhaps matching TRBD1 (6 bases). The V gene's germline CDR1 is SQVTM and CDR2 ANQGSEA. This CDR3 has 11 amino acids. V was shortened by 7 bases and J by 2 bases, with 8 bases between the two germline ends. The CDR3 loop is CSAQGNYGYTF. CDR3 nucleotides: TGCAGCGCTCAGGGGAACTATGGCTACACCTTC.

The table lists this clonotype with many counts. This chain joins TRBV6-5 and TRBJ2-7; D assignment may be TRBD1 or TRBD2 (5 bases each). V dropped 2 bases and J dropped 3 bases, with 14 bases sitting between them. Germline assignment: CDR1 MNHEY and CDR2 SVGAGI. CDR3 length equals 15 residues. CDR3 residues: CASSYPGTAYYEQYF. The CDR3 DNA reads TGTGCCAGCAGTTACCCCGGGACCGCATACTACGAGCAGTACTTC.

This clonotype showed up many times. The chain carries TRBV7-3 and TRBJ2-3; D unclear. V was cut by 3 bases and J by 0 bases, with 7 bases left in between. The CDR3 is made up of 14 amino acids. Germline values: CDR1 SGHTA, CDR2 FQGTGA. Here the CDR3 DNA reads TGTGCCAGCAGCTTTAGTCCGAGCACAGATACGCAGTATTTT. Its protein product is CASSFSPSTDTQYF.

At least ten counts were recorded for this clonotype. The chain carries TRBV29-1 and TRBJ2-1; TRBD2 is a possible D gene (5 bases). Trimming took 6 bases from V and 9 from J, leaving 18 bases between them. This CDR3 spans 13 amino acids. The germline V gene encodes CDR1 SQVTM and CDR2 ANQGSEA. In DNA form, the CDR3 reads TGCAGCGTGTGGAGATCGGGATCGGGTGAGCAGTTCTTC. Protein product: CSVWRSGSGEQFF.

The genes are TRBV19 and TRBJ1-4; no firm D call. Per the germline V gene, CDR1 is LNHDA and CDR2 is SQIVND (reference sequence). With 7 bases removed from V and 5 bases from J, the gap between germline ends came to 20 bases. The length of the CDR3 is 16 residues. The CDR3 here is CASNMHGGDWNEKLFF. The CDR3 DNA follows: TGTGCCAGTAATATGCATGGCGGGGATTGGAATGAAAAACTGTTTTTT.

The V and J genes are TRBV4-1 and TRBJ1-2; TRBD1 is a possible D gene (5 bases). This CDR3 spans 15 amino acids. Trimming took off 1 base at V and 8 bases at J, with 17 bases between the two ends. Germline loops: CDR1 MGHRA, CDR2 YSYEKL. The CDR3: CASSQVLPRGGGYTF. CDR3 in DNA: TGCGCCAGCAGCCAAGTCTTGCCGAGGGGTGGGGGCTACACCTTC.

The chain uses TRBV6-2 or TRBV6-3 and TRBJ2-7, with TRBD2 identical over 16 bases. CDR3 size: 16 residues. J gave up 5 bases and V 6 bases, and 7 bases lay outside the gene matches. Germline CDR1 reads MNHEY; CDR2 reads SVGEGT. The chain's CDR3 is CASSPGLAGGKNEQYF. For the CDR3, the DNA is TGTGCCAGCAGCCCGGGACTAGCGGGGGGGAAGAACGAGCAGTACTTC.

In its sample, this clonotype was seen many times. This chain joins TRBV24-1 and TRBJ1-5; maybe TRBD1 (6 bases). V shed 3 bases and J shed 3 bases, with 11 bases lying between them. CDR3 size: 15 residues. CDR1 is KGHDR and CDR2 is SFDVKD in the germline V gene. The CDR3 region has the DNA TGTGCCACCAGTGATGGGGGGACATACAATCAGCCCCAGCATTTT. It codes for CATSDGGTYNQPQHF.

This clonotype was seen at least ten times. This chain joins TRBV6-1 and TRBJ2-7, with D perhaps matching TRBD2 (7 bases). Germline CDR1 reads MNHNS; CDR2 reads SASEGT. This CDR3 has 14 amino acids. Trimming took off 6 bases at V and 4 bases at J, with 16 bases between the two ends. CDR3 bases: TGTGCCAGCAGCCGGAGGGGGGGGGTTTACGAGCAGTACTTC. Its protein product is CASSRRGGVYEQYF.

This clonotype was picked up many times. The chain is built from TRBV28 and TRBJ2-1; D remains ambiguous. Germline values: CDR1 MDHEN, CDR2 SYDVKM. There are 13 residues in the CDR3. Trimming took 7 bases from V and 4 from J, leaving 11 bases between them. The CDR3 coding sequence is TGTGCCAGCACCCTTCGGTTGTACAATGAGCAGTTCTTC. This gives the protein CASTLRLYNEQFF.

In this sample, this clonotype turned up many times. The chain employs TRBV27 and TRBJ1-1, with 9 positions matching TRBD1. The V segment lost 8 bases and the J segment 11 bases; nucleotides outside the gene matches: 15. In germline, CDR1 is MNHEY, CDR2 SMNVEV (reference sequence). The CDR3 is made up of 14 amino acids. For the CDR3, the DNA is TGTGCCAGCGGCACAGGGGGCTCCCTCTATGGGGCTTTCTTT. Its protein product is CASGTGGSLYGAFF.

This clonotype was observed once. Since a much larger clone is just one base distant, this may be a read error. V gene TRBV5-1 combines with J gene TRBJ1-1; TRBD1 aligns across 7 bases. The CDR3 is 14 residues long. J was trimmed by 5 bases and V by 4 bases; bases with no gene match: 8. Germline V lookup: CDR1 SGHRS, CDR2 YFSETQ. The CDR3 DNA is TGCGCCAGCAGCAGATACAGGGGAGGGACTGAAGCTTTCTTT. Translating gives CASSRYRGGTEAFF.

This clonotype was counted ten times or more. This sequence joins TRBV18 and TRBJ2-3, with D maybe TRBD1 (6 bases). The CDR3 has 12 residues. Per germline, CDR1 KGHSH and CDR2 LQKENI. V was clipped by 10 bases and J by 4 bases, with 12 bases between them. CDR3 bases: TGTGCCACCGGTGGGGGCGCAGATACGCAGTATTTT. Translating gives CATGGGADTQYF.

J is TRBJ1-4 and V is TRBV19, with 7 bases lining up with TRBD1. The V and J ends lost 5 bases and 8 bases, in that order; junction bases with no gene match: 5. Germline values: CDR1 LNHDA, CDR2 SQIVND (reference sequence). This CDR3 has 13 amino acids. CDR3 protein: CASSWDSVEKLFF. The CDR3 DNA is TGTGCCAGTAGTTGGGACAGCGTCGAAAAACTGTTTTTT.

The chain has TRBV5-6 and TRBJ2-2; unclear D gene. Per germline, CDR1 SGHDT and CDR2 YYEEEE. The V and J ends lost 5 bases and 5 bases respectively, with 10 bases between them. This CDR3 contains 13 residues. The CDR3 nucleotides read TGTGCCAGCAGTTGGATTGGAACCGGGGAGCTGTTTTTT. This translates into CASSWIGTGELFF.

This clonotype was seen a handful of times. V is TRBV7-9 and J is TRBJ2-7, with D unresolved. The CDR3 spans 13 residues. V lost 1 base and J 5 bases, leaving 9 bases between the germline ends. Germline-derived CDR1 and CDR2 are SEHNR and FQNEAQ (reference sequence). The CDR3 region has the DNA TGTGCCAGCAGCTTAGTTGGGGTCAACGAGCAGTACTTC. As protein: CASSLVGVNEQYF.

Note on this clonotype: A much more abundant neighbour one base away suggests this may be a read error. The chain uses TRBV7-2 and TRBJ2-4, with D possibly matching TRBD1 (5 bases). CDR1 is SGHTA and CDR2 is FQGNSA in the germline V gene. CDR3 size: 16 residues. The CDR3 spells CAGSSSSQGYGNIQYF. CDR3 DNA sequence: TGTGCCGGCAGCTCCTCGTCCCAGGGATACGGTAACATTCAGTACTTC.